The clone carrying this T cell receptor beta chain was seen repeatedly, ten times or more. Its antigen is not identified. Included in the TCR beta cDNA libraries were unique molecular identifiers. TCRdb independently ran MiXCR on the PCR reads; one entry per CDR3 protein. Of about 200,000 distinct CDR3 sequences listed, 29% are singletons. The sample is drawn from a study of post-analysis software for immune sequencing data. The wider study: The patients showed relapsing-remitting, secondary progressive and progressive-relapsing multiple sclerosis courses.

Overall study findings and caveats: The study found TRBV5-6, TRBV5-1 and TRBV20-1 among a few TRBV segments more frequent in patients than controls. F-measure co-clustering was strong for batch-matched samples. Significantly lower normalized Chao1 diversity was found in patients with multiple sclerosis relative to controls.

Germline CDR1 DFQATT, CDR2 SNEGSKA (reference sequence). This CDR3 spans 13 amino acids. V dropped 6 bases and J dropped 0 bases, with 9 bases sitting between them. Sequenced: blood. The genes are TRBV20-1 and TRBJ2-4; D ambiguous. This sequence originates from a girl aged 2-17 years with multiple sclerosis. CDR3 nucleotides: TGCAGTGCGCGATTACTAGCCAAAAACATTCAGTACTTC. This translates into CSARLLAKNIQYF.